The 23 T cell receptor beta chains in this list originate from one sample, sequenced in a study of blood T cell repertoires in COVID-19. Clones were read by immunoSEQ multiplex PCR, and TCRdb kept only the in-frame ones, dropping some. The sample shows fewer than 200,000 clones, 86% of them seen only once. The sequenced sample was peripheral blood. The receptor set was obtained from a man between 65 and 85 years old with active or convalescent COVID-19.

V gene TRBV24-1 combines with J gene TRBJ2-7; 11 bases fit TRBD1. This CDR3 has 17 amino acids. Looked up from germline, CDR1 is KGHDR and CDR2 is SFDVKD. V shed 7 bases, J shed 3 bases, and the junction held 13 bases outside the gene matches. The CDR3, as DNA: TGTGCCACCAGCGCTACCACCGGGACAGGGGGAAGCTACGAGCAGTACTTC. This gives the protein CATSATTGTGGSYEQYF.

The chain recombines TRBV30 with TRBJ1-2; D ambiguous. V was pared by 0 bases and J by 7 bases, with 9 bases between. The germline V gene has CDR1 GTSNPN and CDR2 SVGIG (reference sequence). The CDR3 has 12 residues. CDR3 sequence reads: CAWSVVSGGYTF. The CDR3 DNA reads TGTGCCTGGAGTGTGGTGAGCGGTGGCTACACCTTC.

The V and J genes are TRBV7-8 and TRBJ2-1, with D hard to call. The ends were cut back, 4 bases at V and 0 bases at J, with 13 bases in the middle. Germline V gives CDR1 SGHVS, CDR2 FQNEAQ. The CDR3 totals 16 residues. Written as DNA, the CDR3 is TGTGCCAGCAGCTCGGGTGAAGGTAGCTCCTACAATGAGCAGTTCTTC. Protein: CASSSGEGSSYNEQFF.

The sample holds a few counts of this clone. The rearrangement joins TRBV6-5 to TRBJ1-2; 9 positions match TRBD1. Trimming cost V 0 bases and J 7 bases; bases outside gene matches: 3. From germline, CDR1 is MNHEY and CDR2 SVGAGI. The CDR3 contains 14 residues. CDR3: CASSYSTGGVGYTF. The CDR3 DNA reads TGTGCCAGCAGTTACTCGACAGGGGGAGTTGGCTACACCTTC.

On this clone: This specimen includes other DNA sequences encoding the same CDR3. V is TRBV2 and J is TRBJ2-4; 8 bases agree with TRBD1. The CDR3 has 14 residues. The junction had 5 bases not matched to a gene; V was cut back by 6 bases and J by 4 bases. From germline, CDR1 is SNHLY and CDR2 FYNNEI. The CDR3 nucleotides read TGTGCCAGCAGCCCGCAGGGGGCAAAAAACATTCAGTACTTC. Encoded protein: CASSPQGAKNIQYF.

This clone is a singleton in its sample. The chain couples TRBV30 to TRBJ2-7; D possibly corresponds to TRBD2 (5 bases). Germline V CDR1 and CDR2: GTSNPN, SVGIG (reference sequence). The V end lost 0 bases, the J end lost 4 bases, and 16 bases lay between the germline ends. The CDR3 contains 15 residues. In DNA, the CDR3 is TGTGCCTGGAGTGTCGATGGGGAGTACCCTTACGAGCAGTACTTC. It translates to CAWSVDGEYPYEQYF.

CDR3 amino acids: CASSRVSAQHF. The CDR3 DNA follows: TGCGCCAGCAGCAGGGTGTCAGCCCAGCATTTT. The chain has TRBV10-1 and TRBJ1-5, with D tentatively TRBD1 (5 bases). This CDR3 has 11 residues. Germline V gene sequence: CDR1 WNHNN, CDR2 SYGVQD (reference sequence). V dropped 6 bases and J dropped 11 bases, with 11 bases sitting between them.

CDR3 amino acids: CASSVEDRGPYEQYF. As DNA, the CDR3 is TGTGCCAGCAGCGTAGAGGACAGGGGGCCTTACGAGCAGTACTTC. V and J are TRBV9 and TRBJ2-7; TRBD1 matches 11 bases. The germline V gene encodes CDR1 SGDLS and CDR2 YYNGEE. V trimming: 0 bases; J trimming: 4 bases; junction bases outside the gene matches: 3. This CDR3 has 15 residues.

The chain links TRBV5-4 to TRBJ2-1; 9 nucleotides agree with TRBD2. Looked up from germline, CDR1 is SGHNT and CDR2 is YYREEE (reference sequence). CDR3 length equals 15 residues. Trimming cost V 3 bases and J 3 bases; bases outside gene matches: 4. CDR3 in amino acids: CASSSTSGLYNEQFF. The CDR3 DNA follows: TGTGCCAGCAGCTCCACTAGCGGGCTCTACAATGAGCAGTTCTTC.

The chain recombines TRBV3-1 (or the pseudogene TRBV3-2) with TRBJ2-7; 16 nucleotides align to TRBD2. Germline V gene data show CDR1 as LGHDT and CDR2 as YNNKEL (reference sequence). This CDR3 comprises 16 residues. With 0 bases clipped from V and 4 bases from J, the junction kept 0 bases outside the gene matches. The CDR3: CASSQEGLAGGYEQYF. In DNA form, the CDR3 reads TGTGCCAGCAGCCAAGAGGGACTAGCGGGAGGGTACGAGCAGTACTTC.

This clone was recorded once. The rearrangement links TRBV11-2 to TRBJ1-1; D remains ambiguous. V gave up 1 base and J gave up 6 bases, with 9 bases separating them. Germline CDR1 reads SGHAT; CDR2 reads FQNNGV. This CDR3 is 13 amino acids long. The CDR3 nucleotides are TGTGCCAGCAGCTTAGCCGCGGAGGCTGAAGCTTTCTTT. This gives the protein CASSLAAEAEAFF.

CDR3: CASSLQGIYQPQHF. CDR3 DNA: TGTGCCAGCAGTCTACAGGGGATCTATCAGCCCCAGCATTTT. V is TRBV6-5 and J is TRBJ1-5; 7 nucleotides agree with TRBD1. Unmatched junction bases numbered 6, after V lost 5 bases and J lost 5 bases. This CDR3 has 14 amino acids. Germline values: CDR1 MNHEY, CDR2 SVGAGI.

The chain joins TRBV2 to TRBJ1-5; D is unresolved. This CDR3 spans 13 amino acids. Per germline, CDR1 SNHLY and CDR2 FYNNEI. V dropped 3 bases and J dropped 3 bases, with 6 bases sitting between them. As DNA, the CDR3 is TGTGCCAGCAGTGATGAGATCAATCAGCCCCAGCATTTT. Protein: CASSDEINQPQHF.

The chain recombines TRBV7-2 with TRBJ1-2; TRBD1 matches at 10 bases. Germline assignment: CDR1 SGHTA and CDR2 FQGNSA. The ends lost 5 bases at V and 0 bases at J; junction bases unmatched: 6. The CDR3 covers 16 residues. This CDR3 is CASSRGTGAANYGYTF. CDR3 nucleotide sequence: TGTGCCAGCAGCCGCGGGACAGGGGCGGCTAACTATGGCTACACCTTC.

The chain couples TRBV28 to TRBJ1-5; maybe TRBD1 (6 bases). V lost 5 bases to trimming and J lost 6 bases, with 20 bases between them. CDR1 and CDR2 (germline): MDHEN, SYDVKM. The CDR3 is 16 amino acids. The CDR3 loop reads CASSTWGLERSQPQHF. The CDR3 bases are TGTGCCAGCAGTACCTGGGGGCTTGAGAGGAGTCAGCCCCAGCATTTT.

V and J are TRBV3-1 (or the pseudogene TRBV3-2) and TRBJ2-5; a possible D gene is TRBD2 (5 bases). CDR3 length: 16 amino acids. The V end lost 5 bases, the J end lost 7 bases, and 23 bases lay between the germline ends. Germline loops: CDR1 LGHDT, CDR2 YNNKEL (reference sequence). The chain's CDR3 is CASSSALWGSRGTQYF. CDR3 DNA: TGTGCCAGCAGCAGCGCCCTATGGGGATCACGGGGGACCCAGTACTTC.

The chain uses TRBV6-1 and TRBJ1-6; D is uncertain. The CDR3 has 13 amino acids. From germline, CDR1 is MNHNS and CDR2 SASEGT. V was shortened by 1 base and J by 4 bases, with 2 bases between the two germline ends. The CDR3 region has the DNA TGTGCCAGCAGTGAAGTATATAATTCACCCCTCCACTTT. Protein sequence: CASSEVYNSPLHF.

V usage is TRBV5-4 and J usage is TRBJ2-7; the D gene is possibly TRBD2 (7 bases). V was shortened by 4 bases and J by 4 bases, with 18 bases between the two germline ends. The CDR3 runs to 15 residues. The germline gives CDR1 SGHNT, CDR2 YYREEE (reference sequence). Written as DNA, the CDR3 is TGTGCCAGCAGCCCAGCGGGGACAAGCAGATACGAGCAGTACTTC. Its translation: CASSPAGTSRYEQYF.

The chain joins TRBV15 to TRBJ2-1; 9 nucleotides line up with TRBD1. Germline V gives CDR1 LNHNV, CDR2 YYDKDF (reference sequence). The ends lost 3 bases at V and 9 bases at J; junction bases unmatched: 6. There are 14 residues in the CDR3. The CDR3 region has the DNA TGTGCCACCAGCAGGCTACAGGGGGCGGGTGAGCAGTTCTTC. Encoded protein: CATSRLQGAGEQFF.

The rearrangement links TRBV6-5 to TRBJ2-7; D is unclear. This CDR3 spans 11 amino acids. In germline, CDR1 is MNHEY, CDR2 SVGAGI. Between the trimmed V and J ends, which lost 2 bases and 5 bases, there was a span of 4 bases. Here the CDR3 DNA reads TGTGCCAGCAGTTACCTCGACGAGCAGTACTTC. The encoded protein is CASSYLDEQYF.

This clone is judged medium-sized (0.01 to 0.1%). The chain has TRBV4-1 and TRBJ1-2; D unresolved. This CDR3 is built from 15 residues. Trimming took 0 bases from V and 0 from J, leaving 8 bases between them. Germline V gives CDR1 MGHRA, CDR2 YSYEKL. CDR3 sequence reads: CASSQEKNTNYGYTF. CDR3 sequence (DNA): TGCGCCAGCAGCCAAGAAAAAAATACTAACTATGGCTACACCTTC.

The V and J genes are TRBV18 and TRBJ2-4; a weak D match, TRBD2 (6 bases). The CDR3 extends over 12 amino acids. The germline CDR1 and CDR2 sequences are KGHSH and LQKENI. Trimming shortened V by 4 bases and J by 10 bases, and 11 bases separated the two germline ends. CDR3 sequence: CASSRTEGIQYF. In DNA form, the CDR3 reads TGTGCCAGCTCACGGACGGAGGGTATTCAGTACTTC.

The chain couples TRBV18 to TRBJ1-4, with D maybe TRBD1 (5 bases). The germline gives CDR1 KGHSH, CDR2 LQKENI. Trimming stripped 3 bases from V and 7 bases from J, with 15 bases between. The CDR3 spans 15 residues. CDR3 in DNA: TGTGCCAGCTCACCGGGTCAGGGACTTCGTGAAAAACTGTTTTTT. Its translation is CASSPGQGLREKLFF.